This passage covers 12 T cell receptor beta chains from one sample sequenced in a study of metastatic and nonmetastatic thyroid tumors. TCRdb called clones again from the PCR reads with MiXCR. The top ten hold over 20% of the sample, which has about 22,000 clones, 30% to 40% seen once. No treatment of any kind had been given to any patient before thyroid surgery. Input material: blood. These receptors were obtained from a male donor with papillary thyroid cancer or a benign thyroid nodule (not recorded which). Some clones in this sample may be carry-over from other donors' samples.

This clone occurred many times. This CDR3 is missing its conserved last phenylalanine or tryptophan, likely due to a read error. The chain joins TRBV9 to TRBJ2-1; TRBD2 might be the D (6 bases). Deletions cut 2 bases from V and 6 bases from J, with 12 bases between. CDR3 length: 14 residues. The germline V gene has CDR1 SGDLS and CDR2 YYNGEE. CDR3 in DNA: TGTGCCAGCAGCGTTAGAGGGGAGGCCAATGAGCAGTTCGTC. As protein: CASSVRGEANEQFV.

At least ten counts were recorded for this clone. The J gene is TRBJ2-5, the V gene TRBV7-2, with a weak D call TRBD1 (5 bases). Germline loops: CDR1 SGHTA, CDR2 FQGNSA. The CDR3 has 15 residues. With 3 bases removed from V and 2 bases from J, the gap between germline ends came to 13 bases. The CDR3 DNA reads as TGTGCCAGCAGCTTCGGTAGGGGCGCGCAAGAGACCCAGTACTTC. Protein: CASSFGRGAQETQYF. Using reference TRBV7-2 and TRBJ2-5 for the parts outside the CDR3, the full variable domain is GAGVSQSPSNKVTEKGKDVELRCDPISGHTALYWYRQSLGQGLEFLIYFQGNSAPDKSGLPSDRFSAERTGGSVSTLTIQRTQQEDSAVYLCASSFGRGAQETQYFGPGTRLLVL.

A few counts support this clone. The chain couples TRBV6-1 to TRBJ1-1; D is unclear. The germline CDR1 and CDR2 sequences are MNHNS and SASEGT. The V and J ends lost 6 bases and 1 base respectively, with 9 bases between them. The CDR3 length is 13 residues. The CDR3 bases are TGTGCCAGCAGGGGTACACAGAACACTGAAGCTTTCTTT. Protein sequence: CASRGTQNTEAFF.

The J gene is TRBJ1-2, the V gene TRBV28, with D possibly matching TRBD1 (5 bases). Trimming cost V 5 bases and J 4 bases, with 8 bases left between them. From germline, CDR1 is MDHEN and CDR2 SYDVKM. The CDR3 is 12 amino acids. This chain's CDR3 is CASSLGVYGYTF. The CDR3 DNA reads TGTGCCAGCAGTCTAGGGGTCTATGGCTACACCTTC.

In this sample, this clone is medium-sized. The CDR3 coding sequence is TGTGCCAGTAGTATCCCCCTGGGACAGGAGCTGTTTTTT. Protein product: CASSIPLGQELFF. The genes are TRBV19 and TRBJ2-2; TRBD1 might be the D (6 bases). This CDR3 comprises 13 residues. The germline CDR1 and CDR2 sequences are LNHDA and SQIVND (reference sequence). Trimming took off 3 bases at V and 10 bases at J, with 12 bases between the two ends.

V is TRBV7-8 and J is TRBJ1-3; D unresolved. Trimming pared 2 bases from V and 7 bases from J, leaving 12 bases between. The CDR3 runs 14 residues. Looked up from germline, CDR1 is SGHVS and CDR2 is FQNEAQ. The DNA for the CDR3 is TGTGCCAGCAGCTTACTAGGGAGTCGGAACACCATATATTTT. Translation gives CASSLLGSRNTIYF.

This clone turned up a few times. This chain connects TRBV6-1 to TRBJ2-3, with unresolved D. The CDR3 extends over 14 amino acids. Trimming cost V 6 bases and J 6 bases, with 16 bases left between them. Germline V CDR1 and CDR2: MNHNS, SASEGT. CDR3 protein: CASSSYTWPDTQYF. DNA of the CDR3: TGTGCCAGCAGCTCGTATACTTGGCCCGATACGCAGTATTTT.

The chain is built from TRBV18 and TRBJ2-5; D is perhaps TRBD1 (7 bases). The CDR3 length is 15 residues. V lost 2 bases and J 2 bases, leaving 12 bases between the germline ends. Germline CDR1 is KGHSH and CDR2 is LQKENI. CDR3 residues: CASSPGAGQQETQYF. The CDR3 bases are TGTGCCAGCTCACCAGGTGCGGGACAGCAAGAGACCCAGTACTTC. The whole variable domain, remainder taken from reference TRBV18 and TRBJ2-5, is NAGVMQNPRHLVRRRGQEARLRCSPMKGHSHVYWYRQLPEEGLKFMVYLQKENIIDESGMPKERFSAEFPKEGPSILRIQQVVRGDSAAYFCASSPGAGQQETQYFGPGTRLLVL.

By share, this clone counts as medium-sized. V is TRBV6-8 and J is TRBJ2-7; 7 bases agree with TRBD1. Per germline, CDR1 MNHGY and CDR2 SAAAGT. CDR3 length: 14 amino acids. V was pared by 7 bases and J by 8 bases, with 14 bases of the junction left unmatched. CDR3 residues: CASIKPGTVDQQYF. The DNA of the CDR3 is TGTGCCAGCATTAAGCCGGGGACAGTAGACCAGCAGTACTTC.

This clone appeared a few times. The chain links TRBV20-1 to TRBJ1-2; tentative D call: TRBD1 (5 bases). The V gene lost 7 bases and the J gene lost 3 bases, with 12 bases spanning the gap. CDR3 length: 12 amino acids. Germline V gene sequence: CDR1 DFQATT, CDR2 SNEGSKA (reference sequence). In DNA, the CDR3 is TGCAGTGTGACAGAGTGGTACTATGGCTACACCTTC. Residues: CSVTEWYYGYTF.

By sample share, this clone is medium-sized. The CDR3 sequence is CSARGGGENSPLHF. The CDR3 nucleotides read TGCAGTGCTAGAGGGGGCGGGGAGAATTCACCCCTCCACTTT. The chain combines TRBV20-1 with TRBJ1-6; D is perhaps TRBD1 (5 bases). Germline V gene lookup returns CDR1 DFQATT and CDR2 SNEGSKA (reference sequence). The CDR3 consists of 14 residues. Trimming took 1 base from V and 7 from J, leaving 11 bases between them.

This clone was detected a few times. V and J are TRBV27 and TRBJ2-7, with D tentatively TRBD2 (5 bases). Trimming left V 6 bases short and J 3 bases short, with 12 bases between. This CDR3 region has 13 residues. CDR1 MNHEY and CDR2 SMNVEV come from the germline V gene (reference sequence). The CDR3 loop is CASSQVAGYEQYF. CDR3 coding DNA: TGTGCCAGCAGCCAGGTTGCGGGCTACGAGCAGTACTTC.